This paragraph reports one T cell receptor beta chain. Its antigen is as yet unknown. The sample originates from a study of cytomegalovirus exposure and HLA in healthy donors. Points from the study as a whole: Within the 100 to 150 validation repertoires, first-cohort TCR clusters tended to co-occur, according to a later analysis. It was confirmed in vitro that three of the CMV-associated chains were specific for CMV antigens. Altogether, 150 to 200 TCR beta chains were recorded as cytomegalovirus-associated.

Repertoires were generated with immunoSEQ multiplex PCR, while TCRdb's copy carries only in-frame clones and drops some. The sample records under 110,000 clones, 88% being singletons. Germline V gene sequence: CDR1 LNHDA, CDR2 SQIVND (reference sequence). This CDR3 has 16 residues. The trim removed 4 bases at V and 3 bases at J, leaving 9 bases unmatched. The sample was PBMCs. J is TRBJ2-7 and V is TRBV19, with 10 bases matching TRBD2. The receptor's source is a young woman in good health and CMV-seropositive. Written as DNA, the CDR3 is TGTGCCAGTAGTACCACTAGCGGGGCCCCCCTCTACGAGCAGTACTTC. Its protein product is CASSTTSGAPLYEQYF. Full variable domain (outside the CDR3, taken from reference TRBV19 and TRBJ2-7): DGGITQSPKYLFRKEGQNVTLSCEQNLNHDAMYWYRQDPGQGLRLIYYSQIVNDFQKGDIAEGYSVSREKKESFPLTVTSAQKNPTAFYLCASSTTSGAPLYEQYFGPGTRLTVT.